Shown below are 14 T cell receptor beta chains from a single sample sequenced in a study of T cell changes during pregnancy in multiple sclerosis. Sequenced by immunoSEQ multiplex PCR; TCRdb stores in-frame clones only, minus some. This table holds about 25,000 clones, about 88% found once. Sequences were derived from CD8+ T cells from peripheral blood mononuclear cells, sampled in the third trimester of pregnancy. These receptors came from a female donor in good health, enrolled as a control in a pregnancy study.

The chain uses TRBV19 and TRBJ1-1, with TRBD1 as a possible D gene (6 bases). CDR1 and CDR2 from the germline V gene are LNHDA and SQIVND (reference sequence). The CDR3 has 13 amino acids. Trimming shortened V by 7 bases and J by 3 bases, and 12 bases separated the two germline ends. CDR3 bases: TGTGCCAGTAATCATGCAGGGGACACTGAAGCTTTCTTT. Amino acids: CASNHAGDTEAFF.

This clone was observed once. V and J are TRBV6-4 and TRBJ2-2; 8 bases agree with TRBD1. Germline V gives CDR1 MRHNA, CDR2 SNTAGT. V shed 2 bases, J shed 3 bases, and the junction held 5 bases outside the gene matches. The length of the CDR3 is 16 residues. CDR3 amino acids: CASSDSRGRDTGELFF. The CDR3 bases are TGTGCCAGCAGTGACAGCAGGGGGCGGGACACCGGGGAGCTGTTTTTT.

The chain carries TRBV12-5 and TRBJ1-1, with D maybe TRBD1 (5 bases). Germline V lookup: CDR1 LGHNT, CDR2 FRNRAP. Trimming shortened V by 0 bases and J by 6 bases, and 8 bases separated the two germline ends. The CDR3 spans 13 residues. CDR3 sequence: CASGLVQGPEAFF. The CDR3, as DNA: TGTGCTAGTGGTTTGGTTCAGGGTCCTGAAGCTTTCTTT.

This chain connects TRBV7-9 to TRBJ1-1; D is undetermined. Germline V gene sequence: CDR1 SEHNR, CDR2 FQNEAQ (reference sequence). Trimming removed 5 bases from V and 7 bases from J, with 11 bases in between. The CDR3 contains 12 residues. The CDR3 DNA follows: TGTGCCAGCAGCCGGGGTAGTGGTGAAGCTTTCTTT. Its protein product is CASSRGSGEAFF.

This rearrangement joins TRBV15 to TRBJ2-7; D may be TRBD1 (6 bases). The CDR3 sequence is 18 residues long. Germline V gene data show CDR1 as LNHNV and CDR2 as YYDKDF (reference sequence). V was shortened by 0 bases and J by 4 bases, with 22 bases between the two germline ends. CDR3 bases: TGTGCCACCAGCAGAGATCAGTGGGACACCGCGCATCCTTACGAGCAGTACTTC. This encodes CATSRDQWDTAHPYEQYF.

By frequency in the sample, this clone is medium-sized. The chain combines TRBV6-1 with TRBJ1-2; 9 nucleotides line up with TRBD1. This CDR3 region has 15 residues. Germline trimming cut 1 base from V and 2 bases from J; bases unmatched to any gene: 2. The germline gives CDR1 MNHNS, CDR2 SASEGT. The CDR3 region is CASSEVTGGNYGYTF. CDR3 in DNA: TGTGCCAGCAGTGAAGTAACAGGGGGCAACTATGGCTACACCTTC.

Only one count was recorded for this clone. This rearrangement joins TRBV2 to TRBJ1-5; maybe TRBD1 (5 bases). CDR1 is SNHLY and CDR2 is FYNNEI in the germline V gene. V lost 0 bases and J lost 6, with 15 bases in between. The CDR3 contains 16 residues. CDR3 coding DNA: TGTGCCAGCAGTGAAGCGCTTCAGGGCTTCACTCAGCCCCAGCATTTT. This encodes CASSEALQGFTQPQHF.

The CDR3 sequence: CASSTGTTQHEQFF. The CDR3 bases are TGTGCCAGCAGCACCGGGACAACTCAACATGAGCAGTTCTTC. The rearrangement joins TRBV9 to TRBJ2-1, with a weak D call TRBD1 (6 bases). From germline, CDR1 is SGDLS and CDR2 YYNGEE. The CDR3 spans 14 residues. V lost 4 bases and J 8 bases, leaving 16 bases between the germline ends.

The rearrangement joins TRBV6-5 to TRBJ2-3; 8 bases are shared with TRBD1. The CDR3 totals 15 residues. Germline loops: CDR1 MNHEY, CDR2 SVGAGI. Unmatched junction bases numbered 10, after V lost 4 bases and J lost 7 bases. The CDR3 coding sequence is TGTGCCAGCAGTTTGGGCAGGGGGCTCACGCATACGCAGTATTTT. Amino acid sequence: CASSLGRGLTHTQYF.

This sequence joins TRBV6-1 and TRBJ1-3; a weak D match, TRBD1 (5 bases). The CDR3 runs to 14 residues. Per germline, CDR1 MNHNS and CDR2 SASEGT. V was pared by 5 bases and J by 4 bases, with 12 bases between. This CDR3 is CASSSTERGNTIYF. CDR3 DNA sequence: TGTGCCAGCAGTTCGACAGAAAGGGGAAACACCATATATTTT.

A word on this clone: At the DNA level, this CDR3 is encoded by other sequences in the same sample as well. The chain employs TRBV9 and TRBJ1-4; 8 bases map to TRBD1. Per the germline V gene, CDR1 is SGDLS and CDR2 is YYNGEE. The J segment lost 4 bases and the V segment lost 1 base, leaving 3 bases of the junction unmatched. CDR3 length equals 15 residues. CDR3 sequence reads: CASSVSGGSNEKLFF. CDR3 DNA: TGTGCCAGCAGCGTATCAGGGGGCAGTAATGAAAAACTGTTTTTT. Full variable domain (rest looked up from reference TRBV9 and TRBJ1-4): DSGVTQTPKHLITATGQRVTLRCSPRSGDLSVYWYQQSLDQGLQFLIQYYNGEERAKGNILERFSAQQFPDLHSELNLSSLELGDSALYFCASSVSGGSNEKLFFGSGTQLSVL.

This clone has just one count. The gene calls are TRBV27 and TRBJ2-1; tentative D call: TRBD2 (5 bases). V was shortened by 0 bases and J by 7 bases, with 7 bases between the two germline ends. CDR1 is MNHEY, CDR2 SMNVEV, per germline (reference sequence). The CDR3 is 13 amino acids. CDR3 bases: TGTGCCAGCAGTTTATCGACGGGGAATGAGCAGTTCTTC. Translating it yields CASSLSTGNEQFF.

The chain has TRBV5-1 and TRBJ2-1, with D possibly matching TRBD2 (6 bases). Trimming left V 3 bases short and J 0 bases short, with 16 bases between. The CDR3 consists of 17 residues. Germline CDR1 SGHRS, CDR2 YFSETQ. CDR3 amino acids: CASSSRLAGSSYNEQFF. CDR3 nucleotide sequence: TGCGCCAGCAGCTCACGCCTGGCGGGGAGCTCCTACAATGAGCAGTTCTTC.

V is TRBV6-5 and J is TRBJ2-5; TRBD2 matches 8 bases. This CDR3 is 14 amino acids long. Germline V lookup: CDR1 MNHEY, CDR2 SVGAGI. V lost 10 bases and J lost 0; bases outside the gene matches: 7. CDR3 bases: TGTGCCACCATACGAGCGGGAGACCAAGAGACCCAGTACTTC. Protein: CATIRAGDQETQYF.